This T cell receptor (beta chain) came from a study of T cells after yellow fever vaccination. Study results and limitations: Post-booster repertoires again held most primary-vaccination clones (around 95% CD4, 80% to 90% CD8).

This clonotype occurred a few times. Its antigen is unknown. Production of TCR cDNA was by 5'RACE template switching, which also added a universal primer site and UMIs. MiXCR, run by TCRdb on the 5' RACE reads, gives a single entry per CDR3 protein. The sample includes about 99,000 distinct CDR3 sequences, less than 6% of them seen just once. This TCR was recovered from a man between 18 and 35 years old who received the YFV17D yellow fever vaccine. Specimen: CD8+ T cells sorted from PBMCs, collected 10 days after the yellow fever booster vaccination.

The CDR3 DNA sequence: TGTGCCAGCAGCTCCCGCCAGGCTGCTAACTATGGCTACACCTTC. Translated: CASSSRQAANYGYTF. The chain joins TRBV13 to TRBJ1-2; D is unclear. V lost 4 bases to trimming and J lost 0 bases, with 12 bases between them. Germline V gives CDR1 PRHDT, CDR2 FYEKMQ (reference sequence). This CDR3 spans 15 amino acids. The whole variable domain, remainder taken from reference TRBV13 and TRBJ1-2, is AAGVIQSPRHLIKEKRETATLKCYPIPRHDTVYWYQQGPGQDPQFLISFYEKMQSDKGSIPDRFSAQQFSDYHSELNMSSLELGDSALYFCASSSRQAANYGYTFGSGTRLTVV.